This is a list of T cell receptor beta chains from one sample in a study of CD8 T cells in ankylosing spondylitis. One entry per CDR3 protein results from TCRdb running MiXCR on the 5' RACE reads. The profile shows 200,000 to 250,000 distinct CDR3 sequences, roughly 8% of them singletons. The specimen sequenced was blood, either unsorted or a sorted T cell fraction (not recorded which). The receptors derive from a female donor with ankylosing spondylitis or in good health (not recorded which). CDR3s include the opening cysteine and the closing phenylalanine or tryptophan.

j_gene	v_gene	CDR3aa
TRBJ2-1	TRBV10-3	CATKLAGGPDGYNEQFF
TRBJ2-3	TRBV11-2	CASSLLGLYTDTQYF
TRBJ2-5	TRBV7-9	CASSITGAGETQYF
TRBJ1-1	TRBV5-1	CASSHRDRGVVATEAFF
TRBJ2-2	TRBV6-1	CASSDPYTGELFF
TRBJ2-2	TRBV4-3	CASRQGQGITGELFF
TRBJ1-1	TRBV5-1	CASSLEGLRNTEAFF
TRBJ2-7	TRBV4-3	CASSQVLALSEQYF
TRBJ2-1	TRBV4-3	CASSPSGRARNEQFF
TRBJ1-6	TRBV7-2	CASSLMAGLAIGSPLHF
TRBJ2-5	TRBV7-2	CASSISGPTRETQYF
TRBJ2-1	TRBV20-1	CSYLPGLSYNEQFF
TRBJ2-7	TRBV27	CASRTYSEQYF
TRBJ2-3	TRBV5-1	CASSTGTRDTQYF
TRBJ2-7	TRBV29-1	CSVVGLSYEQYF
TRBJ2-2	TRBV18	CASSSGQGNTGELFF
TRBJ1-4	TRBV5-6	CASSLVDPGGNEKLFF
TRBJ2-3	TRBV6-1	CASRNDRADTQYF
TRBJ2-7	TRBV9	CASTWGASGTSYEQYF
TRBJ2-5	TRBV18	CASSPGSQETQYF